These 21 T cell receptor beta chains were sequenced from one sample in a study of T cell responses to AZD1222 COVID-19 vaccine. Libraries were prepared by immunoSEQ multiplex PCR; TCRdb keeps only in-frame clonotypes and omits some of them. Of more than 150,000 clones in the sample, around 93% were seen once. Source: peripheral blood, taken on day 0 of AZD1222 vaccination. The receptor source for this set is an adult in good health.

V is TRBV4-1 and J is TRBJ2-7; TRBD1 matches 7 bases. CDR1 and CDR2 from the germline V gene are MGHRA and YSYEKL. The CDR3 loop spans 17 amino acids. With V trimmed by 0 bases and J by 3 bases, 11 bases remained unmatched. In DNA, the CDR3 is TGCGCCAGCAGCCAAGATCGGTGGGACAGTAACTTCTACGAGCAGTACTTC. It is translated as CASSQDRWDSNFYEQYF.

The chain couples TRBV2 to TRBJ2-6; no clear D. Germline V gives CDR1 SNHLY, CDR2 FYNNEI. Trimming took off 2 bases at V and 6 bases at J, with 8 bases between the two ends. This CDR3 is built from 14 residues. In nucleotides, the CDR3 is TGTGCCAGCAGTGAATTTCAGGAGGCCAACGTCCTGACTTTC. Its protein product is CASSEFQEANVLTF.

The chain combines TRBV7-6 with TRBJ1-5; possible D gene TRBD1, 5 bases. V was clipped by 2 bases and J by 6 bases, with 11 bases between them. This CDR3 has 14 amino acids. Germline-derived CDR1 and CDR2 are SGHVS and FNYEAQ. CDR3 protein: CASSLRRGGQPQHF. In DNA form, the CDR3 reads TGTGCCAGCAGCTTAAGACGGGGGGGTCAGCCCCAGCATTTT. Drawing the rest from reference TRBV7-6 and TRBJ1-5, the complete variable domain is GAGVSQSPRYKVTKRGQDVALRCDPISGHVSLYWYRQALGQGPEFLTYFNYEAQQDKSGLPNDRFSAERPEGSISTLTIQRTEQRDSAMYRCASSLRRGGQPQHFGDGTRLSIL.

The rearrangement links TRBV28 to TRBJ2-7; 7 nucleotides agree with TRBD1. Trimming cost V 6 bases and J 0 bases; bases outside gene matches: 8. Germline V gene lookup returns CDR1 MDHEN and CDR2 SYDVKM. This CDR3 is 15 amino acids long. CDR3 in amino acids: CASRGDAGGSYEQYF. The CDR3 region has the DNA TGTGCCAGCAGGGGAGACGCAGGGGGCTCCTACGAGCAGTACTTC. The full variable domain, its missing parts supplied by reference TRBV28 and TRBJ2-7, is DVKVTQSSRYLVKRTGEKVFLECVQDMDHENMFWYRQDPGLGLRLIYFSYDVKMKEKGDIPEGYSVSREKKERFSLILESASTNQTSMYLCASRGDAGGSYEQYFGPGTRLTVT.

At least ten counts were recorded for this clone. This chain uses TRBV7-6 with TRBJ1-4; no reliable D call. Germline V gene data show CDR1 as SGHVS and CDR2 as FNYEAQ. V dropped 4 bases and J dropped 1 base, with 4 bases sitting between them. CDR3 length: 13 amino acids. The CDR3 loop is CASSYGTNEKLFF. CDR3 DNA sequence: TGTGCCAGCAGCTACGGAACTAATGAAAAACTGTTTTTT.

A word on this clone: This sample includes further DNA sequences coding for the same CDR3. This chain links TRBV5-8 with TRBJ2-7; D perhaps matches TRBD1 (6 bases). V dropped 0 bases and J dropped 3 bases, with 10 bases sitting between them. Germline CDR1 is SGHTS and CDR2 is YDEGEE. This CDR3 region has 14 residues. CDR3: CASSLDRGGYEQYF. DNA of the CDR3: TGTGCCAGCAGCTTGGATCGAGGGGGCTACGAGCAGTACTTC.

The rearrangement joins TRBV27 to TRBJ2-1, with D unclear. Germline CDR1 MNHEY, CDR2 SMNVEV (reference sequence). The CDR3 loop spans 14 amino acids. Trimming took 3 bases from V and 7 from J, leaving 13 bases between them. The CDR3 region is CASSFGPSLNEQFF. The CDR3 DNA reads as TGTGCCAGCAGTTTCGGACCATCGTTAAATGAGCAGTTCTTC.

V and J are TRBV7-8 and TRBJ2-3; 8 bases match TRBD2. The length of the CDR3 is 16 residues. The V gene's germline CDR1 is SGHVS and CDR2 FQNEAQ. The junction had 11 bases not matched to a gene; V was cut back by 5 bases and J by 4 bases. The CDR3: CASSPRVSGGPDTQYF. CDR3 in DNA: TGTGCCAGCAGCCCCAGAGTCAGCGGGGGCCCAGATACGCAGTATTTT.

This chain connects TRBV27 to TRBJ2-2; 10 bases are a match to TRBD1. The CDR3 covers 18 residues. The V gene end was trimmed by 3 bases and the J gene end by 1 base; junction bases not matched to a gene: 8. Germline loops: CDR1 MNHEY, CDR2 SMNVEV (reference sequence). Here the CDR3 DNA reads TGTGCCAGCAGTTTCGTGACAGGGGGCTCATGGAACACCGGGGAGCTGTTTTTT. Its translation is CASSFVTGGSWNTGELFF.

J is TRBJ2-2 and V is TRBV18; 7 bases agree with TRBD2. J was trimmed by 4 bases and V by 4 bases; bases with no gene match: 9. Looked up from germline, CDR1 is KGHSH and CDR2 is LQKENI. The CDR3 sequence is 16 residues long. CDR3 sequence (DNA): TGTGCCAGCTCACTCTATTTGGCGGGAGTCACCGGGGAGCTGTTTTTT. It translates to CASSLYLAGVTGELFF. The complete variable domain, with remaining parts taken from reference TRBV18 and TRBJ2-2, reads NAGVMQNPRHLVRRRGQEARLRCSPMKGHSHVYWYRQLPEEGLKFMVYLQKENIIDESGMPKERFSAEFPKEGPSILRIQQVVRGDSAAYFCASSLYLAGVTGELFFGEGSRLTVL.

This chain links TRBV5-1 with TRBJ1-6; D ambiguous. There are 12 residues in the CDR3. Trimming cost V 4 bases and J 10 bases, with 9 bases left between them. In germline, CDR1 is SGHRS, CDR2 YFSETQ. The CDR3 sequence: CASSEPESPLHF. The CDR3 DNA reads TGCGCCAGCAGCGAACCGGAGTCACCCCTCCACTTT.

DNA for the CDR3: TGTGCCAGCAGTGAAGTTGGCGGGAGGTCTAATGAGCAGTTCTTC. Protein product: CASSEVGGRSNEQFF. The chain has TRBV2 and TRBJ2-1; 8 positions match TRBD2. Germline CDR1 SNHLY, CDR2 FYNNEI. V trimming: 1 base; J trimming: 7 bases; junction bases outside the gene matches: 6. The CDR3 has 15 residues.

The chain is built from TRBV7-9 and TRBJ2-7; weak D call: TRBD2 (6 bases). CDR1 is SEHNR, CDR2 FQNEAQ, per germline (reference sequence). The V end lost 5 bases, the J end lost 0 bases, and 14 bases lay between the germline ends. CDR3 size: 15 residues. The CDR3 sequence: CASSRIGTGSYEQYF. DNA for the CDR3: TGTGCCAGCAGCCGAATAGGGACTGGCTCCTACGAGCAGTACTTC.

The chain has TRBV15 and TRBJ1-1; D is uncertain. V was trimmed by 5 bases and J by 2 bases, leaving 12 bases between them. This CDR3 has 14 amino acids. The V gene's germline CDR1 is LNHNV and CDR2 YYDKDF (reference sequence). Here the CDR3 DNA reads TGTGCCACCAGCTGGAGCCCGGAAAACACTGAAGCTTTCTTT. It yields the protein CATSWSPENTEAFF.

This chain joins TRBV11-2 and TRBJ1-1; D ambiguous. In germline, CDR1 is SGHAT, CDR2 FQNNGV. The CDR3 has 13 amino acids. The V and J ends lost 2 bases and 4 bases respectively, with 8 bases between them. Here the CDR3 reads CASSLYEGTEAFF. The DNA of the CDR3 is TGTGCCAGCAGCTTATATGAGGGCACTGAAGCTTTCTTT. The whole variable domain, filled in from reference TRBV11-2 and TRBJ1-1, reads EAGVAQSPRYKIIEKRQSVAFWCNPISGHATLYWYQQILGQGPKLLIQFQNNGVVDDSQLPKDRFSAERLKGVDSTLKIQPAKLEDSAVYLCASSLYEGTEAFFGQGTRLTVV.

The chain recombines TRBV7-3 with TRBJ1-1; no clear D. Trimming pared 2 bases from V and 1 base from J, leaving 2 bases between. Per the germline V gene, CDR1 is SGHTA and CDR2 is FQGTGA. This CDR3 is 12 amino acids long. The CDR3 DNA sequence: TGTGCCAGCAGCTTACAGAACACTGAAGCTTTCTTT. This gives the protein CASSLQNTEAFF.

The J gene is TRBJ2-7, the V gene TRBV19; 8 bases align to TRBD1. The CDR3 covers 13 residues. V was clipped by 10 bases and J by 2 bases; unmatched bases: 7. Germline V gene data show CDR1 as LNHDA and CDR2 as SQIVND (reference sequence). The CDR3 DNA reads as TGTGCCACTTCCAGGGGGCTTACCTACGAGCAGTACTTC. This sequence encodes CATSRGLTYEQYF.

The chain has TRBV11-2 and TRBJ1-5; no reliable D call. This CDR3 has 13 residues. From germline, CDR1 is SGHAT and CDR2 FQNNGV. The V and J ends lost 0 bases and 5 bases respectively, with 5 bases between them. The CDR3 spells CASSLDAYQPQHF. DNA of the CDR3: TGTGCCAGCAGCTTAGATGCGTATCAGCCCCAGCATTTT.

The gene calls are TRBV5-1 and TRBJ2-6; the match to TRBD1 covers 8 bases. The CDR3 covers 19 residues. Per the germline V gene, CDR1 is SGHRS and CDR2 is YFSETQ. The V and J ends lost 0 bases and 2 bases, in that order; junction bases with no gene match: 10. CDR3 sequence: CASSLDGRGRLTGANVLTF. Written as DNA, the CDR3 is TGCGCCAGCAGCTTGGATGGCAGGGGGCGCCTTACTGGGGCCAACGTCCTGACTTTC. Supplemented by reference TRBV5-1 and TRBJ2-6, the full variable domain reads KAGVTQTPRYLIKTRGQQVTLSCSPISGHRSVSWYQQTPGQGLQFLFEYFSETQRNKGNFPGRFSGRQFSNSRSEMNVSTLELGDSALYLCASSLDGRGRLTGANVLTFGAGSRLTVL.

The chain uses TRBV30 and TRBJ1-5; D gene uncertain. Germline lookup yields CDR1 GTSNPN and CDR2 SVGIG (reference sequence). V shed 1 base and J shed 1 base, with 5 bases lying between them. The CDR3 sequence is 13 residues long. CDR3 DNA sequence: TGTGCCTGGAGTGATGGAAGCAATCAGCCCCAGCATTTT. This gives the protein CAWSDGSNQPQHF.

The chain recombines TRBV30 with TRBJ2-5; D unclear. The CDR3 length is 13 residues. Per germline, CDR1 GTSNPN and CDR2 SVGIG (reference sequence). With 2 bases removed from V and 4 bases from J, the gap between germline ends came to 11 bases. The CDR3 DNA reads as TGTGCCTGGAGTCCGTCTAGACGAGAGACCCAGTACTTC. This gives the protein CAWSPSRRETQYF.